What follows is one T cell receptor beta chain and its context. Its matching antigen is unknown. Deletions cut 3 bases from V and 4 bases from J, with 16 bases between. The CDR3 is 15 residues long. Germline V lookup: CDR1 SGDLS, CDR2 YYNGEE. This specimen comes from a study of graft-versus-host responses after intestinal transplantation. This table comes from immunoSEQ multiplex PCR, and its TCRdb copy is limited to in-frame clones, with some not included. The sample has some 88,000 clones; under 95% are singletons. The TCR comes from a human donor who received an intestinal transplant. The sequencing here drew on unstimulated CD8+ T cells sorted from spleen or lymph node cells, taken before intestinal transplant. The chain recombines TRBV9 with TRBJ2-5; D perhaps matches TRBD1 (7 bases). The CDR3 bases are TGTGCCAGCAGCGCGTTCAGGGGGGCGGGAGAGACCCAGTACTTC. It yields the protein CASSAFRGAGETQYF.